This entry describes one TCR beta chain. This CDR3 spans 16 amino acids. In germline, CDR1 is SGHKS, CDR2 YYEKEE (reference sequence). V dropped 0 bases and J dropped 0 bases, with 13 bases sitting between them. As for treatment: around 19 received Ad26.COV2.S at low or high dose, single or two shots; several received placebo; per-sample allocation not given. Samples analyzed were those drawn on day 63 after the first vaccine or placebo injection. The sample is drawn from a study of Ad26.COV2.S vaccination and SARS-CoV-2 variants. Produced via immunoSEQ multiplex PCR; TCRdb's table is partial and in-frame only. The sample carries some 450,000 clones, roughly 87% recorded once.

The starting material was peripheral blood, obtained in a trial of Ad26.COV2.S vaccine versus placebo. The clonotype comes from a person between 18 and 65 years old who received the Ad26.COV2.S COVID-19 vaccine or a placebo. The gene calls are TRBV5-5 and TRBJ2-7; a possible D gene is TRBD1 (5 bases). The CDR3 DNA reads TGTGCCAGCAGCTTGGGAGACAGCATGACCTCCTACGAGCAGTACTTC. Translation gives CASSLGDSMTSYEQYF.